Sequencing of this T cell receptor (beta chain) was carried out in a study of cytomegalovirus exposure and HLA in healthy donors. Overall study results and limits: Later analysis associated a missense DCLRE1C variant with TCR beta V- and J-gene trimming.

The CDR3 loop spans 15 amino acids. Trimming removed 0 bases from V and 6 bases from J, with 10 bases in between. Germline values: CDR1 SGDLS, CDR2 YYNGEE. PCR was performed using 60 Vbeta and 13 Jbeta primers. Method: immunoSEQ multiplex PCR; TCRdb's copy keeps in-frame clones and lacks some. Among fewer than 250,000 clones, around 79% were seen once, and the ten largest hold 1.6%. As regards this clone: Its antigen is not known.

The origin of this receptor is a woman between 18 and 30 years old in good health and CMV-seronegative. The chain has TRBV9 and TRBJ1-6; the D is unclear. Input material: PBMCs. The CDR3 DNA reads as TGTGCCAGCAGCGTAGAGTTGGGCAGTAATTCACCCCTCCACTTT. Encoded protein: CASSVELGSNSPLHF.